This T cell receptor (beta chain) was recorded in a study of T cells in Graves' hyperthyroidism and ophthalmopathy. At the level of the study: Prior to any treatment, at the point of initial diagnosis, peripheral blood was collected.

The V and J ends lost 5 bases and 7 bases respectively, with 20 bases between them. Germline V gene sequence: CDR1 SGHTA, CDR2 FQGNSA. The CDR3 spans 15 residues. Findings and limits, study-wide: Most expanded thyroid clonotypes above 0.001 also appeared in blood. In validation, the model predicted ophthalmopathy. These predictions came a median about 6 months before onset.

A remark on this clonotype: Its cognate antigen is unknown.

RNA transcripts yielded amplified TCR beta CDR3 regions. A set of HTBI primers served as the primers for a first-round RT-PCR of the TCR CDR3. TCRdb reanalysed the multiplex PCR reads using MiXCR and keeps one entry per CDR3 protein. The sample carries some 570,000 distinct CDR3 sequences, approximately 17% recorded once. The sequence derives from a woman under 30 with Graves' ophthalmopathy. Sequenced input: blood. The chain carries TRBV7-2 and TRBJ1-2; possible D gene TRBD1, 6 bases. The CDR3 reads CASSPREGGRGGYTF. The CDR3 nucleotides are TGTGCCAGCAGCCCTAGAGAGGGGGGGCGTGGTGGCTACACCTTC.